This T cell receptor (beta chain) was recorded in a study of cytomegalovirus exposure and HLA in healthy donors. Germline V CDR1 and CDR2: SGHRS, YFSETQ. With V trimmed by 4 bases and J by 5 bases, 11 bases remained unmatched. CDR3 size: 16 residues. General observations from the study: Association of approximately 18,000 TCR beta sequences with HLA alleles was found at 0.05 false discovery rate in a later analysis.

In regard to this clone: As yet, its antigen is unknown.

The PCR made use of 60 Vbeta and 13 Jbeta primers. The method was immunoSEQ multiplex PCR; TCRdb's version includes in-frame clones alone and lacks a portion of them. The table lists 200,000 to 250,000 clones, roughly 83% of them singletons. V gene TRBV5-1 combines with J gene TRBJ2-1; 8 nucleotides align to TRBD2. What was sequenced was PBMCs. The receptor was isolated from a boy aged 2-15 years in good health and CMV-seronegative. The CDR3 DNA reads as TGCGCCAGCAGCCCCCGGGGGGGGCGCGTGGACAATGAGCAGTTCTTC. This gives the protein CASSPRGGRVDNEQFF.